Described below is a single TCR beta chain sequence and its context. The authors' processing: Reference gene primer amplification in the assay estimated nucleated cell counts. Clones were read by immunoSEQ multiplex PCR, and TCRdb kept only the in-frame ones, dropping some. Clonal size and the V and J genes are those of that table, whereas D and trimming came from the DNA. The profile shows some 270,000 clones, around 83% of them singletons. The germline V gene encodes CDR1 SGHRS and CDR2 YFSETQ. The CDR3 contains 17 residues. The V end was cut by 5 bases, the J end by 7 bases, with 24 bases between. This sample is drawn from a study of blood T cell repertoires in COVID-19. Looking at the study overall: Whether acute or convalescent, the COVID-19 samples came from the United States, Italy and Spain.

The chain links TRBV5-1 to TRBJ1-4; tentative D call: TRBD1 (6 bases). The receptor's source is a woman aged 40 to 49 who had recovered from COVID-19. Source material: peripheral blood. The CDR3: CASRLSSGGAGSEKLFF. The CDR3 DNA reads TGCGCCAGCAGGCTTTCGAGTGGGGGGGCAGGAAGTGAAAAACTGTTTTTT.